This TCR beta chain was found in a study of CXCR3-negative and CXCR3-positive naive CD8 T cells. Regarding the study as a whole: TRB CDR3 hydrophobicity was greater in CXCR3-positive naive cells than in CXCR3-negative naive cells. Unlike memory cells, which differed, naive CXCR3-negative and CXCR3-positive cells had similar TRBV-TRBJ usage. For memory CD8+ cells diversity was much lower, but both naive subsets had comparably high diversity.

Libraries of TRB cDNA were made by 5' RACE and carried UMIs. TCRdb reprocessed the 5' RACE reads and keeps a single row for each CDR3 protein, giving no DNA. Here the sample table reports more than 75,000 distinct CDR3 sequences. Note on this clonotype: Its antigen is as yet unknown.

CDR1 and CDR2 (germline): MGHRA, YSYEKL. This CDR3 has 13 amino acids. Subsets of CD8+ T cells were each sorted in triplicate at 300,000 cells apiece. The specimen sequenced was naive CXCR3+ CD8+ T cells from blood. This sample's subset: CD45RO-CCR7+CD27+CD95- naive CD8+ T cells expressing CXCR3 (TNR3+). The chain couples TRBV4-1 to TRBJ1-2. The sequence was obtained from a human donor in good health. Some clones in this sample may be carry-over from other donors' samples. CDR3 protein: CASSLETGYGYTF.